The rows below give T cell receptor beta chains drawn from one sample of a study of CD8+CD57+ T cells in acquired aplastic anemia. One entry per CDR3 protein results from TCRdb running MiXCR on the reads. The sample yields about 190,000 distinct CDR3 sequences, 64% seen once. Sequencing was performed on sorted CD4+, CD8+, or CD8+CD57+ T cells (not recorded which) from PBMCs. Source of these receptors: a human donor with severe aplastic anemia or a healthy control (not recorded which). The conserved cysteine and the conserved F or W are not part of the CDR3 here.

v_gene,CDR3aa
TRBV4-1,ASSQDSISYEQY
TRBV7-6,ASSLGGTSGETQY
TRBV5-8,ASSLMTGVIGDTQY
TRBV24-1,ATSDQHSGRAGNEQF
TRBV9,ASSGTGTGYEQY
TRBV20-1,SATVSLAEAF
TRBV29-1,SLGRSYEQY
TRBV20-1,SAGHQETQY
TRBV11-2,ASAWGNIQY
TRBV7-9,ASSLLKGTVPNTGELF
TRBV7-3,ASSLNAGVVTDTQY
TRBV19,ASRVDKTATNEKLF
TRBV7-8,ASSPGRAHQPQH
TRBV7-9,ASSLSSGGGSSYEQY
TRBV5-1,ASSFGNNSPLH
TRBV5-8,ASKVGSYNSPLH
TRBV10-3,AISESPTGGTGDTIY
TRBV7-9,ASSPAGGNGYT
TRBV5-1,ASSLRPNEQF
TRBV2,ASSEARGLVHYEQY
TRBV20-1,NARFSGDSYEQY
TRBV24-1,ATSDSGLADNNEQF
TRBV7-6,ASSPRRDRENTEAF
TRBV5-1,ASSTEPGANVLT
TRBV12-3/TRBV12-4,ASSFPGTGLF
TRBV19,ASSMAEGAPDTQY
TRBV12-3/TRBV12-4,ASSGQGGSDTQY
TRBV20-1,SARDPRGQGVDEQY
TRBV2,ASSDLGGRAVNEQF
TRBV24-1,ATSDFGATEQF
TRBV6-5,ASSYSFGRSGNTIY
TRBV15,ATSREGEVWSEKLF
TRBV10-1,ASSPMGGTSTDTQY
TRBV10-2,ASSWDRYYEQY